Each of the 10 T cell receptor beta chains below was sequenced from the same sample in a study of blood T cell repertoires in COVID-19. The protocol was immunoSEQ multiplex PCR, while the TCRdb copy is restricted to in-frame clones and leaves out a portion. The profile shows 250,000 to 350,000 clones, roughly 90% of them singletons. The sequenced material came from PBMCs or T cells enriched from blood (not recorded which). The receptors originated from a woman in her 30s who had recovered from COVID-19.

The rearrangement uses TRBV5-1 and TRBJ1-5, with 10 bases aligning to TRBD1. V shed 4 bases, J shed 2 bases, and the junction held 15 bases outside the gene matches. The CDR3 runs to 19 residues. CDR1 and CDR2 from the germline V gene are SGHRS and YFSETQ. The CDR3 is CASSDRDRGSSEGNQPQHF. In nucleotides, the CDR3 is TGCGCCAGCAGCGACCGGGACAGGGGCTCCTCCGAAGGCAATCAGCCCCAGCATTTT.

The rearrangement joins TRBV5-8 to TRBJ2-1, with TRBD1 identical over 8 bases. J was trimmed by 4 bases and V by 4 bases; bases with no gene match: 7. This CDR3 contains 15 residues. Looked up from germline, CDR1 is SGHTS and CDR2 is YDEGEE. CDR3: CASSPRGLRYNEQFF. The CDR3 DNA sequence: TGTGCCAGCAGCCCCAGGGGGCTTCGATACAATGAGCAGTTCTTC.

The chain couples TRBV3-1 (or the pseudogene TRBV3-2) to TRBJ2-7; 14 nucleotides line up with TRBD2. V lost 1 base and J lost 3; bases outside the gene matches: 2. Germline V lookup: CDR1 LGHDT, CDR2 YNNKEL (reference sequence). The length of the CDR3 is 16 residues. In nucleotides, the CDR3 is TGTGCCAGCAGCCAAGGGGGGACTAGCGGGGGCTACGAGCAGTACTTC. Translation gives CASSQGGTSGGYEQYF.

Points on this clone: Other DNA sequences from this sample encode an identical CDR3 as well. The V call is TRBV19, the J call TRBJ1-5; TRBD1 is a possible D gene (6 bases). Between the trimmed V and J ends, which lost 6 bases and 4 bases, there was a span of 10 bases. From germline, CDR1 is LNHDA and CDR2 SQIVND (reference sequence). The CDR3 has 13 amino acids. The DNA for the CDR3 is TGTGCCAGTAGAGGGCAGGGGAATCAGCCCCAGCATTTT. This sequence encodes CASRGQGNQPQHF.

This chain joins TRBV15 and TRBJ2-7; TRBD2 agrees at 8 bases. CDR3 length: 17 amino acids. V lost 0 bases to trimming and J lost 0 bases; unmatched junction nucleotides: 7. The germline gives CDR1 LNHNV, CDR2 YYDKDF (reference sequence). CDR3 sequence: CATSRDPSGQNSYEQYF. In DNA, the CDR3 is TGTGCCACCAGCAGAGATCCTAGCGGGCAAAACTCCTACGAGCAGTACTTC.

The gene calls are TRBV15 and TRBJ1-2, with 9 positions matching TRBD1. CDR3 length: 15 amino acids. V lost 5 bases, J lost 4 bases, and 8 bases stayed unmatched. Germline loops: CDR1 LNHNV, CDR2 YYDKDF (reference sequence). CDR3 residues: CATSETTGGPYGYTF. The CDR3 coding sequence is TGTGCCACCAGCGAGACGACAGGGGGGCCCTATGGCTACACCTTC. The whole variable domain, remainder taken from reference TRBV15 and TRBJ1-2, is DAMVIQNPRYQVTQFGKPVTLSCSQTLNHNVMYWYQQKSSQAPKLLFHYYDKDFNNEADTPDNFQSRRPNTSFCFLDIRSPGLGDTAMYLCATSETTGGPYGYTFGSGTRLTVV.

The chain carries TRBV27 and TRBJ2-7; D perhaps matches TRBD1 (5 bases). V was trimmed by 8 bases and J by 4 bases, leaving 15 bases between them. The CDR3 is 13 residues long. Per germline, CDR1 MNHEY and CDR2 SMNVEV (reference sequence). The CDR3 DNA reads TGTGCCAGCCGCATCTCGCAGGGATACGAGCAGTACTTC. Encoded protein: CASRISQGYEQYF.

The genes are TRBV15 and TRBJ2-1; D is unclear. CDR1 LNHNV and CDR2 YYDKDF come from the germline V gene (reference sequence). This CDR3 has 14 residues. The V and J ends lost 3 bases and 1 base respectively, with 7 bases between them. DNA of the CDR3: TGTGCCACCAGCAGGGCAGGATCCTACAATGAGCAGTTCTTC. Residues: CATSRAGSYNEQFF.

The chain couples TRBV9 to TRBJ1-3, with 7 bases fitting TRBD1. CDR3 size: 14 residues. Trimming cost V 3 bases and J 4 bases; bases outside gene matches: 4. Germline CDR1 reads SGDLS; CDR2 reads YYNGEE. The CDR3 loop is CASSGGTVGNTIYF. The CDR3 DNA reads as TGTGCCAGCAGCGGGGGGACAGTCGGAAACACCATATATTTT.

This clone was seen just once. The chain carries TRBV14 and TRBJ2-6; maybe TRBD1 (6 bases). This CDR3 spans 20 amino acids. V lost 0 bases and J lost 0, with 18 bases in between. From germline, CDR1 is SGHDN and CDR2 FVKESK. The CDR3 here is CASSQEILGAGFSGANVLTF. CDR3 coding DNA: TGTGCCAGCAGCCAAGAGATTTTGGGGGCAGGGTTCTCTGGGGCCAACGTCCTGACTTTC.